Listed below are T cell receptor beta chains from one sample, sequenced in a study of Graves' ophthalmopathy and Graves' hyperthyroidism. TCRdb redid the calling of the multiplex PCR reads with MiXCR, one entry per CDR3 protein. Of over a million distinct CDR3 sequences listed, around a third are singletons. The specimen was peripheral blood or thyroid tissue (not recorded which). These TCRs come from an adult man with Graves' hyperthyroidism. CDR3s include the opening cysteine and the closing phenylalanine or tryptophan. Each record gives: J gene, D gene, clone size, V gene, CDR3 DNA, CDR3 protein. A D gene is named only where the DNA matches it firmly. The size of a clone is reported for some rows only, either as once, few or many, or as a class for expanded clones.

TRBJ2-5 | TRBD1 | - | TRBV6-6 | TGTGCCAGCAGTTCGACAGGGCGATATCAAGAGACCCAGTACTTC | CASSSTGRYQETQYF
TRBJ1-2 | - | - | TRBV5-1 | TGCGCCAGCAGCTCCGCGGGGGGGGCCACTTGGAACTGCAGTGCTGGCTACACCTTC | CASSSAGGATWNCSAGYTF
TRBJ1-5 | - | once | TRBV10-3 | TGTGCCATCAGTGAGTCAGGTGGGGAAATTCAGCCCCAGCATTTT | CAISESGGEIQPQHF
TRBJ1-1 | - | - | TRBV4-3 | TGCGCCAGCAGCCAAGATAAGGCGGCGAACACTGAAGCTTTCTTT | CASSQDKAANTEAFF
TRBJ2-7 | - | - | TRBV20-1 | TGCAGTGCTAGAGGGGAGAGGACGAGTATCGAGCAGTACTTC | CSARGERTSIEQYF
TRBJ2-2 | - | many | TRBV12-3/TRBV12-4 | TGTGCCAGCAGTAACTCAGGGAAAACCGGGGAGCTGTTTTTT | CASSNSGKTGELFF
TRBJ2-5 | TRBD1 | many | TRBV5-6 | TGTGCCAGCAGCTCTGACAGGGAGCTGGAGACCCAGTACTTC | CASSSDRELETQYF
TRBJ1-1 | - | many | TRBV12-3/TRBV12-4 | TGTGCCAGCAAAAGGGGGAACACTGAAGCTTTCTTT | CASKRGNTEAFF
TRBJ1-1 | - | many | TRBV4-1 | TGCGCCAGCAGCCCATATATCGGGCAGCGAGGGACTGAAGCTTTCTTT | CASSPYIGQRGTEAFF
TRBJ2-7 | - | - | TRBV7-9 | TGTGCCAGCTCCTTCGTGGCGGGCGAGCAGTACTTC | CASSFVAGEQYF
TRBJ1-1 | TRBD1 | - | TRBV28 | TGTGCCAGCAGTGGAGGGACAGTAGACATGAACACTGAAGCTTTCTTT | CASSGGTVDMNTEAFF
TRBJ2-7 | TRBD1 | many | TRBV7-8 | TGTGCCAGCAGCCCGCGGCCGGGACAGGGCTCCTACGAGCAGTACTTC | CASSPRPGQGSYEQYF
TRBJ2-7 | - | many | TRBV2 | TGTGCCAGCAGTGAAGAGCTAGTAGGACACGTCTTC | CASSEELVGHVF
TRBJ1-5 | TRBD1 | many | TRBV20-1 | TGCAGTGCTGTACAGGGGGACCAGCCCCAGCATTTT | CSAVQGDQPQHF
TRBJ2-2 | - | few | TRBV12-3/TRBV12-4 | TGTGCCAGCAGTCTAAACCCGGGGTCCGGGGAGCTGTTTTTT | CASSLNPGSGELFF
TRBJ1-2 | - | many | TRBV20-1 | TGCAGTGCTAGAGGAGCAGGCTCTAACTATGGCTACACCTTC | CSARGAGSNYGYTF
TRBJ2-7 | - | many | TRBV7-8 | TGTGCCAGCAGCCCTAGCAACCACGAGCAGTACTTC | CASSPSNHEQYF
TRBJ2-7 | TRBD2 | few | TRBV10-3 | TGTGCCATCAGTGAGCCCGGGACTAGCGGCAAGTACGAGCAGTACTTC | CAISEPGTSGKYEQYF
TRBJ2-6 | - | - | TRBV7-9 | TGTGCCAGCAGTGACAGCATGAACACTGGGGCCAACGTCCTGACTTTC | CASSDSMNTGANVLTF
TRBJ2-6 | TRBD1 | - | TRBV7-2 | TGTGCCAGCAAGGGCGCGGACAGGTTCCGATACTCTGGGGCCAACGTCCTGACTTTC | CASKGADRFRYSGANVLTF
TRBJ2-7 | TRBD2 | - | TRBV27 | TGTGCCAGCAGTTTATCTCCGGGACTAGCGGGGACCTACGAGCAGTACTTC | CASSLSPGLAGTYEQYF
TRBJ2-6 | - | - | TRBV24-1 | TGTGCCACCAGTGATGGGGGCGCTCCTGGGGCCAACGTCCTGACTTTC | CATSDGGAPGANVLTF
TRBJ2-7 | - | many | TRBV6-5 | TGTGCCAGCAGCTTAGCCTCTATCTACGAGCAGTACTTC | CASSLASIYEQYF
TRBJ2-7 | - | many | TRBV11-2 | TGTGCCAGCAGCCTCGGACAGTCTGCCTACGAGCAGTACTTC | CASSLGQSAYEQYF
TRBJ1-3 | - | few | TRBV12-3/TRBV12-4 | TGTGCCAGCAGTTCGGGGACGGACAGCTACTCTGGAAACACCATATATTTT | CASSSGTDSYSGNTIYF
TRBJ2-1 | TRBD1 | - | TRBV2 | TGTGCCAGCTTGGACAGGGGATACAATGAGCAGTTCTTC | CASLDRGYNEQFF
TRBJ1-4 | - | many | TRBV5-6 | TGTGCCAGCAGCTCCAACCCAGGGGAAAAACTGTTTTTT | CASSSNPGEKLFF
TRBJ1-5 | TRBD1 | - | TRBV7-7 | TGTGCTAGAGACGGACAGGGCGGCCAGCCCCAGCATTTT | CARDGQGGQPQHF
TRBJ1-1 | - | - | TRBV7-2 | TGTGCCGGCAGCCAGGTCGAGGGAACTGAAGCTTTCTTT | CAGSQVEGTEAFF
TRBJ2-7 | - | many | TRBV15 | TGTGCCACCAGCGTGGGGGGCCTCATCTCCTACGAGCAGTACTTC | CATSVGGLISYEQYF
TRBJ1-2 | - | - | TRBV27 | TGTGCCAGCAAGGGTGACTATGGCTACACCTTC | CASKGDYGYTF
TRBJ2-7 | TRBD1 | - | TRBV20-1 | TGCAGTGCCCTTCCGACAGGGGCCACACACTACGAGCAGTACTTC | CSALPTGATHYEQYF
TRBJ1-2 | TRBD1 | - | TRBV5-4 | TGTGCCGGCAGCAAAATGACAGGGGTCTATGGCTACACCTTC | CAGSKMTGVYGYTF
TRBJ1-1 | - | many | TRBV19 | TGTGCCAGTAGAAGGGACCGGGACTACACATTCACTGAAGCTTTCTTT | CASRRDRDYTFTEAFF
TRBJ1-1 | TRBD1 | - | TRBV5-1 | TGCGCCAGCAGCGCGACCCCAGCAGGGGGCTCGTCGCACACTGAAGCTTTCTTT | CASSATPAGGSSHTEAFF
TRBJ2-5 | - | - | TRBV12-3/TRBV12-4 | TGTGCCAGCAGTTTTGACTTCCGGGCCGTGGGTTTGACCCAGTACTTC | CASSFDFRAVGLTQYF
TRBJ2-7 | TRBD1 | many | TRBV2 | TGTGCCAGCAAAAAAGGGGACAGGGGTTCCTACGAGCAGTACTTC | CASKKGDRGSYEQYF
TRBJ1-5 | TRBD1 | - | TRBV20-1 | TGCAGTGCTAGAGATGGGGCAGGGGGCGTATATCCCAATCAGCCCCAGCATTTT | CSARDGAGGVYPNQPQHF
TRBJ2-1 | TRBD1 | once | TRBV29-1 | TGCAGCGTTGAAGATTCGGACAGGGGATTGAATGAGCAGTTCTTC | CSVEDSDRGLNEQFF
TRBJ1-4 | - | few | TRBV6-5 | TGTGCCAGCAGTTACGTAGGGGGGAATGAAAAACTGTTTTTT | CASSYVGGNEKLFF
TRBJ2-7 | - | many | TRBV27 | TGTGCCAGCAGCCCTCGGACTCTCTCCTACGAGCAGTACTTC | CASSPRTLSYEQYF
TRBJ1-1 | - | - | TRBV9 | TGCGCCAGCAGCCAGACCGCCGGGGCTGAAGCTTTCTTT | CASSQTAGAEAFF
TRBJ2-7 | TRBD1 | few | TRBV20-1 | TGCAGTGCTAGAGGGCCGGGACAGGGGAGTCGGTACGAGCAGTACTTC | CSARGPGQGSRYEQYF
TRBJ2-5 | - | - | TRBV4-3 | TGCGCCAGCAGCCACCGGGACCCTGGGGAGACCCAGTACTTC | CASSHRDPGETQYF